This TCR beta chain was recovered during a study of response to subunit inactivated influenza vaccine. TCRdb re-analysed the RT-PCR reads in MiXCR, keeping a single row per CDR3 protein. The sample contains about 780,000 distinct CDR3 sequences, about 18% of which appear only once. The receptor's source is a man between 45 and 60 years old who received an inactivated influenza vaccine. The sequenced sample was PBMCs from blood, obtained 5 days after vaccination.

CDR3 sequence reads: CASSWTPGLAGTIQETQYF. CDR3 DNA sequence: TGTGCCAGCAGCTGGACCCCGGGACTAGCGGGGACCATCCAAGAGACCCAGTACTTC. The rearrangement joins TRBV11-2 to TRBJ2-5, with 13 bases identical to TRBD2. The germline gives CDR1 SGHAT, CDR2 FQNNGV. This CDR3 comprises 19 residues. J lost 1 base, V lost 4 bases, and 12 bases had no gene match.